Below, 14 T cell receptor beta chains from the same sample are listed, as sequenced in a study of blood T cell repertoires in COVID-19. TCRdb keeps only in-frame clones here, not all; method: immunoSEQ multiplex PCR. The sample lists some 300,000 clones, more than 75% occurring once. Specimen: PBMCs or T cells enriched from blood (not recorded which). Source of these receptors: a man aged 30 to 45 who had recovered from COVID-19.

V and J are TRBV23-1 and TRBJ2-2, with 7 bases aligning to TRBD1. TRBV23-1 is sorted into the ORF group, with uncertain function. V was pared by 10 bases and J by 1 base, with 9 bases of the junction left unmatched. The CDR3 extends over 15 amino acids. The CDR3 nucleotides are TGCGCCATCAGGGAAGGGGGCTTGAACACCGGGGAGCTGTTTTTT. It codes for CAIREGGLNTGELFF.

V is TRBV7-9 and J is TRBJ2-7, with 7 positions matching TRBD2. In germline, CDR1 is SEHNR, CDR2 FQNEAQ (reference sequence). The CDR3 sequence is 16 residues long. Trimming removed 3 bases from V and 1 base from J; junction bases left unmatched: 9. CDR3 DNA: TGTGCCAGCAGCTTGGTGGGCGGGAGAGATTCCTACGAGCAGTACTTC. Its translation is CASSLVGGRDSYEQYF. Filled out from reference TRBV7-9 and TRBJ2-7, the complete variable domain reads DTGVSQNPRHKITKRGQNVTFRCDPISEHNRLYWYRQTLGQGPEFLTYFQNEAQLEKSRLLSDRFSAERPKGSFSTLEIQRTEQGDSAMYLCASSLVGGRDSYEQYFGPGTRLTVT.

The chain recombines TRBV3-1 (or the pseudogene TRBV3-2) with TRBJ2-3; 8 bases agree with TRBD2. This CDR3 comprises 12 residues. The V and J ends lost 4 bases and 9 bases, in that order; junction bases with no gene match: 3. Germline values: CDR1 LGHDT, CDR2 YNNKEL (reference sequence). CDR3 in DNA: TGTGCCAGCAGCCTGATAGCGGGAACGCAGTATTTT. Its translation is CASSLIAGTQYF.

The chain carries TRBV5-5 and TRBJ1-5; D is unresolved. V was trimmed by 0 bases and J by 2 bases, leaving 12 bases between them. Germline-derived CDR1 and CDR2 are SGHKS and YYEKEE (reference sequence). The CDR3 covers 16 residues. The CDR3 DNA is TGTGCCAGCAGCTTGGTTACGGGTCGGGGCAATCAGCCCCAGCATTTT. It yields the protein CASSLVTGRGNQPQHF.

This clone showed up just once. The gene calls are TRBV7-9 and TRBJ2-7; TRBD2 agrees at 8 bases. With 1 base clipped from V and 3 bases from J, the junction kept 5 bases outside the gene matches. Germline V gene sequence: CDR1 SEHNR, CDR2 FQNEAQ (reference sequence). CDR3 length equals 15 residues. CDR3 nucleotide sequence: TGTGCCAGCAGCTTAGGAGGCGGGGGGCTCTACGAGCAGTACTTC. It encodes CASSLGGGGLYEQYF.

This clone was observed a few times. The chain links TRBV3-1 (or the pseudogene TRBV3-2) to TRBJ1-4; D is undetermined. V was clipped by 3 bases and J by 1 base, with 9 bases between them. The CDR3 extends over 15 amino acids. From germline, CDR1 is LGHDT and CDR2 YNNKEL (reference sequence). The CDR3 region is CASSQTRGTNEKLFF. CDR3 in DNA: TGTGCCAGCAGCCAGACCCGGGGAACTAATGAAAAACTGTTTTTT.

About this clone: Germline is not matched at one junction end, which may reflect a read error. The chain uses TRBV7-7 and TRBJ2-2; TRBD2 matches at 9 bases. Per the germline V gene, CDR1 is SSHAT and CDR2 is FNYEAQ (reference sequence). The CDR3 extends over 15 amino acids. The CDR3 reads CASSLGLASTGELFF. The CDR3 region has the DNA TGTGCTAGCAGCTTAGGACTAGCGTCCACCGGGGAGCTGTTTTTT.

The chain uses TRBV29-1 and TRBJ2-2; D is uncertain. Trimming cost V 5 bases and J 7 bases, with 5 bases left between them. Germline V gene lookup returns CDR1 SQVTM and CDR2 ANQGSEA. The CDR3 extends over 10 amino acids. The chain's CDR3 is CSVLDGELFF. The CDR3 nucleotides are TGCAGCGTTCTAGACGGGGAGCTGTTTTTT.

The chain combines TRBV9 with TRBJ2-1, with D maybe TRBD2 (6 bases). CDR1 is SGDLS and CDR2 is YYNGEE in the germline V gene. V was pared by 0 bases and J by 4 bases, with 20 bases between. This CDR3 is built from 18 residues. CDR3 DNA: TGTGCCAGCAGCGTAGGCCTAGTTGCGGAGGGAATGTACAATGAGCAGTTCTTC. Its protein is CASSVGLVAEGMYNEQFF.

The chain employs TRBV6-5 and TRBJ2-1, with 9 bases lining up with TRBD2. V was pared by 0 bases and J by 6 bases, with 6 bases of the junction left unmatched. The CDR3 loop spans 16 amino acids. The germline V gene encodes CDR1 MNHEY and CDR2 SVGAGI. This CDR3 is CASSYSGGGGRNEQFF. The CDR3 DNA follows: TGTGCCAGCAGTTACTCCGGCGGGGGGGGGCGCAATGAGCAGTTCTTC.

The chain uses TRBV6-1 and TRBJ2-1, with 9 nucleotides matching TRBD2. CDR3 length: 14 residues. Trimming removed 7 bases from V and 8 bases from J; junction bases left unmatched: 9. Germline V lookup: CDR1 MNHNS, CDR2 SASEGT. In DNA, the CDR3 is TGTGCCAGCACATACAGCGGGGGGCACGATGAGCAGTTCTTC. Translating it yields CASTYSGGHDEQFF.

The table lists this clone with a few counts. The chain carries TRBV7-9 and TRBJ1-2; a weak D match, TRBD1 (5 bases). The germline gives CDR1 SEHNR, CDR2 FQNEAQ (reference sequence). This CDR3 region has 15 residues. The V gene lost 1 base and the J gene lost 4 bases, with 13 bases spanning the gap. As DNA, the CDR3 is TGTGCCAGCAGCTTAGGGGGCGCGCTCGGCTATGGCTACACCTTC. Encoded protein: CASSLGGALGYGYTF.

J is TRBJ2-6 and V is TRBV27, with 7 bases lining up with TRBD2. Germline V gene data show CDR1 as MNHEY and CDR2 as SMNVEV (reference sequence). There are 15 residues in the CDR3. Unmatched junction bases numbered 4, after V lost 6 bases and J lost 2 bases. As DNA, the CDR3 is TGTGCCAGCAGCTCGGCGGGAGCTGGGGCCAACGTCCTGACTTTC. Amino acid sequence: CASSSAGAGANVLTF.

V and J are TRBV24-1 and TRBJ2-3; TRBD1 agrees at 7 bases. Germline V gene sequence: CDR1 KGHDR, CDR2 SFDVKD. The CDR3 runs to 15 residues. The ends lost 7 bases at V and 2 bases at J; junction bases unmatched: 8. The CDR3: CATRATGTHTDTQYF. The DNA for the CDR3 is TGTGCCACCAGGGCGACAGGGACCCACACAGATACGCAGTATTTT.